Presented here are 21 T cell receptor beta chains from one specimen sequenced in a study of molecular identifiers for immune sequencing clone quantification. TCRdb called the PCR reads again in MiXCR, with one record for every CDR3 protein. The data contain 35,000 to 45,000 distinct CDR3 sequences, about 18% of them singletons. Sequenced: naive CD8+ T cells from blood, with Jurkat cell RNA spiked in. Subset indicated: FACS-sorted CD8+CD4-CCR7+CD45RA+ naive T cells. These receptors all stem from a human donor in good health. Some libraries in this study had Jurkat cell RNA spiked in.

This clonotype showed up many times. The chain has TRBV7-9 and TRBJ2-7; 13 bases map to TRBD2. The germline CDR1 and CDR2 sequences are SEHNR and FQNEAQ (reference sequence). V gave up 3 bases and J gave up 3 bases; unmatched junction bases: 2. This CDR3 has 15 residues. For the CDR3, the DNA is TGTGCCAGCAGCTTCCGGACTAGCGGGAGCTACGAGCAGTACTTC. Residues: CASSFRTSGSYEQYF. Complete variable domain (other parts from reference TRBV7-9 and TRBJ2-7): DTGVSQNPRHKITKRGQNVTFRCDPISEHNRLYWYRQTLGQGPEFLTYFQNEAQLEKSRLLSDRFSAERPKGSFSTLEIQRTEQGDSAMYLCASSFRTSGSYEQYFGPGTRLTVT.

Many counts were recorded for this clonotype. V and J are TRBV9 and TRBJ2-1, with no clear D. The CDR3 spans 12 residues. Germline loops: CDR1 SGDLS, CDR2 YYNGEE. V lost 4 bases, J lost 8 bases, and 10 bases lay in between. This CDR3 reads CASSSFTDEQFF. The CDR3, as DNA: TGTGCCAGCAGCTCATTTACGGATGAGCAGTTCTTC.

In regard to this clonotype: A much larger clonotype is one base distant, so this may be a read error. The gene calls are TRBV29-1 and TRBJ2-7, with 9 bases that match TRBD2. Germline loops: CDR1 SQVTM, CDR2 ANQGSEA. The CDR3 runs to 13 residues. V lost 5 bases and J lost 2; bases outside the gene matches: 4. The CDR3 sequence: CSVKSGRPYEQYF. CDR3 DNA sequence: TGCAGCGTTAAAAGCGGGAGGCCCTACGAGCAGTACTTC.

This clonotype was seen ten or more times. The rearrangement links TRBV3-1 to TRBJ2-7; D ambiguous. The V end was cut by 0 bases, the J end by 5 bases, with 20 bases between. The germline CDR1 and CDR2 sequences are LGHDT and YNNKEL (reference sequence). The CDR3 extends over 17 amino acids. The CDR3 nucleotides are TGTGCCAGCAGCCAAGATTCTAGAGGTTTAGTGGGTAACGAGCAGTACTTC. Amino acids: CASSQDSRGLVGNEQYF.

In its sample, this clonotype was seen many times. The V and J genes are TRBV25-1 and TRBJ2-7, with 9 bases fitting TRBD2. Germline CDR1 MGHDK, CDR2 SYGVNS. The CDR3 consists of 14 residues. J lost 3 bases, V lost 6 bases, and 6 bases had no gene match. The CDR3 region is CASSPGLANYEQYF. For the CDR3, the DNA is TGTGCCAGCAGCCCAGGACTAGCGAACTACGAGCAGTACTTC.

This clonotype was recorded many times. The rearrangement joins TRBV4-1 to TRBJ2-7, with D perhaps TRBD1 (5 bases). The germline gives CDR1 MGHRA, CDR2 YSYEKL. V was trimmed by 1 base and J by 5 bases, leaving 12 bases between them. This CDR3 has 14 residues. The CDR3 region is CASSQAQGGDEQYF. The CDR3 nucleotides read TGCGCCAGCAGCCAAGCTCAGGGCGGCGACGAGCAGTACTTC.

To note about this clonotype: Given a much more abundant clone one base away, this may be a read error. The chain couples TRBV28 to TRBJ2-7; 8 nucleotides agree with TRBD1. Germline-derived CDR1 and CDR2 are MDHEN and SYDVKM. The CDR3 has 14 amino acids. CDR3 bases: TGTGCCTGCAGCCCCGGGACAGGATTCTACGAGCAGTACTTC. The encoded protein is CACSPGTGFYEQYF.

The chain recombines TRBV12-3 or TRBV12-4 with TRBJ1-5; D gene ambiguous. Trimming shortened V by 3 bases and J by 2 bases, and 8 bases separated the two germline ends. The CDR3 contains 14 residues. This CDR3 is CASSLLAGNQPQHF. In nucleotides, the CDR3 is TGTGCCAGCAGTTTGCTGGCAGGCAATCAGCCCCAGCATTTT.

The V call is TRBV28, the J call TRBJ2-7; a weak D match, TRBD2 (5 bases). Trimming cost V 7 bases and J 3 bases, with 10 bases left between them. Germline-derived CDR1 and CDR2 are MDHEN and SYDVKM. CDR3 length: 12 residues. The CDR3 loop is CASNHGDYEQYF. CDR3 coding DNA: TGTGCCAGCAACCACGGGGACTACGAGCAGTACTTC.

The chain is built from TRBV15 and TRBJ1-2; D is uncertain. The germline gives CDR1 LNHNV, CDR2 YYDKDF (reference sequence). V gave up 9 bases and J gave up 0 bases, with 17 bases separating them. The CDR3 loop spans 15 amino acids. The CDR3 DNA follows: TGTGCCACGGGGTGGGTTGGGCAAGCTAACTATGGCTACACCTTC. This sequence encodes CATGWVGQANYGYTF.

This clonotype was recorded at least ten times. The chain employs TRBV27 and TRBJ1-6, with TRBD1 matching over 8 bases. CDR1 MNHEY and CDR2 SMNVEV come from the germline V gene (reference sequence). The CDR3 is 15 residues long. V dropped 5 bases and J dropped 10; count of bases not matched to a gene: 10. This CDR3 is CASSRGQGGRSPLHF. In DNA form, the CDR3 reads TGTGCCAGCAGTCGAGGACAGGGCGGAAGGTCACCCCTCCACTTT.

The sample holds many counts of this clonotype. The CDR3 DNA is TGTGCCAGCAATACCGGGGTGTGGGATGAGCAGTTCTTC. As protein: CASNTGVWDEQFF. The chain carries TRBV28 and TRBJ2-1, with D possibly matching TRBD2 (5 bases). Germline CDR1 and CDR2: MDHEN and SYDVKM. There are 13 residues in the CDR3. The V gene lost 7 bases and the J gene lost 8 bases, with 15 bases spanning the gap.

This clonotype was recorded at least ten times. J is TRBJ2-7 and V is TRBV28, with D unresolved. The germline V and J ends were trimmed by 6 bases and 3 bases, with 9 bases remaining between them. This CDR3 has 12 residues. The V gene's germline CDR1 is MDHEN and CDR2 SYDVKM. The DNA for the CDR3 is TGTGCCAGCAGCCGGGCGTACTACGAGCAGTACTTC. It codes for CASSRAYYEQYF.

A few counts support this clonotype. The genes are TRBV6-5 and TRBJ2-7; TRBD2 aligns across 14 bases. The CDR3 loop spans 19 amino acids. The germline CDR1 and CDR2 sequences are MNHEY and SVGAGI. V lost 6 bases to trimming and J lost 2 bases; unmatched junction nucleotides: 15. The chain's CDR3 is CASSSEGLAGDRFPYEQYF. The CDR3 DNA reads as TGTGCCAGCAGCTCAGAGGGACTAGCGGGAGATAGGTTTCCCTACGAGCAGTACTTC.

Worth noting for this clonotype: A much larger clone differs from this one at a single base, so this may be a read error. The J gene is TRBJ1-6, the V gene TRBV2; unclear D gene. V was clipped by 3 bases and J by 11 bases, with 5 bases between them. CDR1 and CDR2 from the germline V gene are SNHLY and FYNNEI. CDR3 length: 11 amino acids. The CDR3 sequence is CASSDPPPLHF. The CDR3 nucleotides are TGTGCCAGCAGTGACCCCCCACCCCTCCACTTT.

This clonotype was counted ten times or more. The V call is TRBV7-8, the J call TRBJ1-3; no firm D call. From germline, CDR1 is SGHVS and CDR2 FQNEAQ. V was shortened by 3 bases and J by 0 bases, with 6 bases between the two germline ends. This CDR3 spans 14 amino acids. For the CDR3, the DNA is TGTGCCAGCAGCTTGCTCACCTCTGGAAACACCATATATTTT. Protein sequence: CASSLLTSGNTIYF.

This clonotype was seen a single time. A much larger clonotype is one base distant, so this may be a read error. The J gene is TRBJ2-7, the V gene TRBV11-2; D gene uncertain. The germline CDR1 and CDR2 sequences are SGHAT and FQNNGV. The CDR3 covers 12 residues. DNA of the CDR3: TGTACCAGCAGCCCAGATAGGGACGAGCAGTACTTC. It specifies CTSSPDRDEQYF.

This clonotype has just a few counts. The chain is built from TRBV28 and TRBJ2-1; 8 nucleotides align to TRBD2. Germline V CDR1 and CDR2: MDHEN, SYDVKM. The CDR3 length is 17 residues. With 3 bases clipped from V and 10 bases from J, the junction kept 17 bases outside the gene matches. CDR3 DNA: TGTGCCAGCAGTTTCCTTGTAGTTGGGACTAGGTTAAGGGAGCAGTTCTTC. Translating it yields CASSFLVVGTRLREQFF. Full variable domain (missing parts from reference TRBV28 and TRBJ2-1): DVKVTQSSRYLVKRTGEKVFLECVQDMDHENMFWYRQDPGLGLRLIYFSYDVKMKEKGDIPEGYSVSREKKERFSLILESASTNQTSMYLCASSFLVVGTRLREQFFGPGTRLTVL.

In this sample, this clonotype turned up many times. The CDR3 here is CASSHGTESYEQYF. The CDR3 DNA follows: TGTGCCAGCAGCCACGGGACGGAGTCCTACGAGCAGTACTTC. The chain recombines TRBV13 with TRBJ2-7, with D perhaps assigned TRBD1 or TRBD2 (5 bases each). CDR3 length equals 14 residues. Per the germline V gene, CDR1 is PRHDT and CDR2 is FYEKMQ (reference sequence). Trimming shortened V by 5 bases and J by 1 base, and 12 bases separated the two germline ends. Full variable domain (rest looked up from reference TRBV13 and TRBJ2-7): AAGVIQSPRHLIKEKRETATLKCYPIPRHDTVYWYQQGPGQDPQFLISFYEKMQSDKGSIPDRFSAQQFSDYHSELNMSSLELGDSALYFCASSHGTESYEQYFGPGTRLTVT.

The table lists this clonotype with a few counts. Just one base apart from a much larger clone, this may be a read error. V and J are TRBV25-1 and TRBJ1-1, with 7 bases fitting TRBD1. Germline CDR1 is MGHDK and CDR2 is SYGVNS. The CDR3 is 12 amino acids. The trim removed 1 base at V and 9 bases at J, leaving 2 bases unmatched. The CDR3 loop is CASSEWRGQAFF. Here the CDR3 DNA reads TGTGCCAGCAGTGAATGGAGGGGGCAAGCTTTCTTT. The whole variable domain, filled in from reference TRBV25-1 and TRBJ1-1, reads EADIYQTPRYLVIGTGKKITLECSQTMGHDKMYWYQQDPGMELHLIHYSYGVNSTEKGDLSSESTVSRIRTEHFPLTLESARPSHTSQYLCASSEWRGQAFFGQGTRLTVV.

The gene calls are TRBV28 and TRBJ1-2; TRBD1 matches at 9 bases. The CDR3 spans 16 residues. Looked up from germline, CDR1 is MDHEN and CDR2 is SYDVKM. V was pared by 8 bases and J by 0 bases, with 10 bases of the junction left unmatched. The CDR3 region has the DNA TGTGCCAGCTCCGACCGGGACAGGGCTTCTAACTATGGCTACACCTTC. Protein sequence: CASSDRDRASNYGYTF.